The entry below gives a single TCR beta chain sequence along with its context. The antigen is undetermined. The germline CDR1 and CDR2 sequences are MRHNA and SNTAGT. The CDR3 runs to 15 residues. These data belong to a study of T cells expressing NK-cell markers. Findings and caveats of the study: Whether expanded NKG2C+ T cell clones were HCMV specific stayed uncertain.

One entry per CDR3 protein, without DNA, is what TCRdb gives after re-calling the 5' RACE reads. The sample's table shows roughly 110,000 distinct CDR3 sequences. The sequenced sample consisted of blood T cells: a sorted CD56 or NKG2C T cell subset, CD4+ or CD8+ T cells, or bulk PBMC T cells (not recorded which). This sequence was found in a woman aged 18-70 years in good health. The genes are TRBV6-4 and TRBJ2-3; TCRdb proposes TRBD2, but this gene call is untestable without DNA. The CDR3 sequence is CASSGGLADTDTQYF.